This T cell receptor beta chain was observed in a study of T cell changes during pregnancy in multiple sclerosis. This clone was detected once. Per germline, CDR1 SGHTA and CDR2 FQGNSA. CDR3 length: 12 amino acids. Trimming left V 10 bases short and J 4 bases short, with 13 bases between. TCRdb's copy holds only in-frame clones and misses some; the assay was immunoSEQ multiplex PCR. This table holds 45,000 to 50,000 clones, 75% to 95% found once. This specimen was CD8+ T cells from peripheral blood mononuclear cells, taken after pregnancy. The chain combines TRBV7-2 with TRBJ1-2, with a weak D call TRBD1 (5 bases). The sequence was collected from a female donor with multiple sclerosis, enrolled in a pregnancy study. CDR3 bases: TGTGCCACCAGACCTGACAGCTATGGCTACACCTTC. Protein: CATRPDSYGYTF.